A selection of T cell receptor beta chains follows, all from one sample in a study of T cells after somatic rescue of genetic block. Profiling relied on immunoSEQ multiplex PCR, and the TCRdb table lists in-frame clones only, not all of them. This sample has approximately 65,000 clones, with approximately 90% found just once. Material: peripheral blood mononuclear cells (PBMCs). These receptor sequences come from a middle-aged man. Both conserved end residues are part of each CDR3.

j_call v_call cdr3_aa
TRBJ2-1 TRBV7-7 CASSQRVYGTGGVGSYNEQFF
TRBJ1-2 TRBV9 CASYSPRHGYTF
TRBJ1-5 TRBV27 CASSFAGAYNQPQHF
TRBJ1-3 TRBV4-2 CASSQGTGSSGNTIYF
TRBJ2-3 TRBV29-1 CSEIPYGMITDTQYF
TRBJ2-7 TRBV15 CATSRDAGTVSYEQYF
TRBJ2-1 TRBV14 CASSQIEAQLYNEQFF
TRBJ2-3 TRBV28 CASSFSISATDTQYF
TRBJ2-7 TRBV7-9 CASSSTGGDNEQYF
TRBJ2-3 TRBV19 CATRRPGSTDTQYF
TRBJ2-1 TRBV18 CASSGTSGGSNEQFF
TRBJ2-2 TRBV7-8 CASSSLGTSGTYTGELFF
TRBJ2-3 TRBV2 CASSYTDTQYF
TRBJ2-2 TRBV27 CASSLVTGENTGELFF
TRBJ1-1 TRBV7-2 CASSLQGANTEAFF
TRBJ2-3 TRBV20-1 CSAQDPDTQYF
TRBJ2-2 TRBV2 CASSEAQGITGELFF
TRBJ2-7 TRBV5-8 CASSLGRVGEQYF
TRBJ1-2 TRBV18 CASSPPGRTLGYTF
TRBJ2-5 TRBV7-2 CASSLPPETQYF
TRBJ2-1 TRBV5-1 CASSFPSGSFNEQFF
TRBJ2-7 TRBV27 CASSPLPGRSYEQYF
TRBJ2-6 TRBV5-1 CASSLGQSGANVLTF
TRBJ1-6 TRBV6-1 CASSEGTEIYNSPLHF
TRBJ2-2 TRBV5-4 CASSFGTENTGELFF
TRBJ1-6 TRBV6-5 CASSYIRGSLHF
TRBJ1-2 TRBV7-2 CASSPATGGFYGYTF
TRBJ1-3 TRBV30 CAWTQGRGGNTIYF
TRBJ2-7 TRBV30 CAWSKGAYEQYF
TRBJ1-4 TRBV18 CASSPVKGAPNEKLFF
TRBJ2-1 TRBV7-3 CASSLPPYPSGGYNEQFF
TRBJ2-2 TRBV7-9 CASSHTGLARFRGFGELFF
TRBJ2-2 TRBV25-1 CASSAGAENTGELFF
TRBJ1-1 TRBV19 CASSIDLPFEAFF
TRBJ2-3 TRBV7-9 CASSPGTGAQHTQYF
TRBJ2-7 TRBV2 CASSRNRDSSYEQYF
TRBJ2-2 TRBV4-2 CASSQPQTGGLGELFF
TRBJ2-7 TRBV9 CASSILTPGLGEYEQYF
TRBJ2-5 TRBV2 CASSNKNTGFETQYF
TRBJ2-1 TRBV12-5 CASGLAQPNNEQFF
TRBJ2-5 TRBV19 CASSQAQETQYF
TRBJ2-7 TRBV2 CASIQGAPAYEQYF
TRBJ2-1 TRBV27 CASGGSVGNEQFF
TRBJ2-1 TRBV27 CASSLYSGLGEQFF
TRBJ2-3 TRBV19 CASSRAGSADTQYF
TRBJ1-6 TRBV7-9 CASSLGTVEPLHF
TRBJ2-5 TRBV10-1 CASSETGNLQETQYF
TRBJ2-7 TRBV18 CASSLTGQSYEQYF
TRBJ1-2 TRBV6-5 CASSYTGGQNYGYTF
TRBJ2-3 TRBV4-3 CASSQGLAGSTDTQYF
TRBJ1-1 TRBV27 CASSVRWGAGTEAFF
TRBJ1-6 TRBV5-1 CASSLVGQGSNSPLHF
TRBJ2-5 TRBV12-5 CASGTPRAEETQYF
TRBJ1-2 TRBV2 CASSGDSAYGYTF